This TCR beta chain came from a study of PD-1 blockade in classical Hodgkin lymphoma (TCRdb year 2020). A note on the overall study: Nivolumab dosing was 3 mg/kg intravenously every 2 weeks, continuing until either disease progression or unacceptable toxicity. A peripheral blood immune signature of response to PD-1 blockade in classical Hodgkin lymphoma was defined using TCR beta sequencing and CyTOF.

Reading the label with the study, this specimen's time point is: cycle 4 day 1 (C4D1), after around six weeks of nivolumab. Every trial patient had relapsed after autologous stem cell transplantation, and cohorts A, B and C differed in prior brentuximab vedotin exposure. The trial cohort included around 60 patients with relapsed/refractory classical Hodgkin lymphoma, and each patient had a best overall response of complete response, partial response or progressive disease. Single-agent nivolumab was administered to trial patients in the multi-cohort phase II CheckMate 205 trial. An independent review committee assessed best overall response by applying the 2007 International Working Group response criteria. Trial PBMCs were collected just before the start of nivolumab (C1D1) and during therapy at cycle 2 day 1 and cycle 4 day 1. Peripheral blood was collected in 8 mL Vacutainer Cell Preparation Tubes, from which PBMCs were isolated by centrifugation and then cryopreserved.

Genomic DNA was isolated using the Qiagen DNeasy kit from unsorted PBMCs as well as from negatively selected CD4+ and CD8+ fractions. TCR beta CDR3 regions were subjected to amplification by immunoSEQ multiplex PCR with primers that anneal to V and J segments. A synthetic immune receptor repertoire was used to minimize amplification bias, and remaining bias was computationally removed after sequencing. The paper's processing steps were these. Custom Python scripts were used to quantify repertoire diversity as the Shannon entropy index. Unsorted, CD4+ and CD8+ repertoires were analyzed separately, except for combined analyses in which CD4+ and CD8+ sequences were merged in silico. Clonal expansion was defined as at least a 2-fold frequency increase after treatment relative to C1D1, with a pseudocount of 0.5 for undetected baseline clones. Clones with 0 or 1 copy at C1D1 were classified as singleton clones, and clones with 2 or more copies were classified as non-singleton clones. Clones expanded in unsorted samples were annotated as CD4+, CD8+ or unknown by matching protein sequences in sorted samples from the same patient. Diversity changes from C1D1 to C4D1 were tested in paired samples using Wilcoxon tests. Here the immuneACCESS table is served through TCRdb, limited to in-frame sequences with V and J called. Missing clones are a known gap in these copies; in checked studies unresolved V genes cover under half, and the rest lacks a known reason. For V, J and clone size, that table is used; D and trimming come from the DNA. The table for this sample lists around 25,000 clones; around 70% of them were counted only once. Of the sample, about a fifth falls within the top ten clones.

The research as a whole found: Only a single clinical trial cohort was studied, and what caused the repertoire differences, possibly disease activity or prior therapy, remained undefined. Baseline TCR diversity was reported to be lower in newly diagnosed patients than in healthy donors and to be lower still in relapsed/refractory patients. Patients starting nivolumab less than 1 year after ASCT had lower diversity and were excluded from later analyses to avoid confounding by immune reconstitution. By C4D1, a significant rise was seen in CD4+ TCR diversity but not in CD8+ TCR diversity (p=0.0027 vs p=0.16), and the rise was most apparent among complete responders (p=0.02). Baseline diversity similar to that of newly diagnosed patients was observed in trial patients achieving complete response, whereas significantly lower diversity was observed in partial responders and progressors.

Details on this clone: This clone's antigen is unknown. No base qualities exist here, and no much larger clone lies one base off it.

The sequence derives from a human donor with classical Hodgkin lymphoma. The specimen comprised peripheral blood mononuclear cells (PBMCs), sampled before the fourth cycle of nivolumab.

The DNA reads as follows: TGCGCCAGCAGCTTGGACACTTCTTCTTACAATGAGCAGTTCTTC. Its amino acids are CASSLDTSSYNEQFF. Here the chain combines TRBV5-1 and TRBJ2-1; the D gene lacks a confident call. The CDR3, cysteine through phenylalanine, is 15 amino acids long. CDR3 DNA only is kept here, 45 bases in frame from base 1. V is clipped by 0 bases and J by 4 bases, and the sequence between their germline boundaries is 11 bases long. Taken from the germline V gene, the CDR1 and CDR2 loops are SGHRS and YFSETQ.